What follows are 7 T cell receptor beta chains derived from one specimen sequenced in a study of T cells in tuberculosis. Assay used: immunoSEQ multiplex PCR; TCRdb lists only in-frame clones, some missing. The sample consists of 23,000 or so clones, around 95% of them appearing once. Sequencing input: PBMCs. These receptor sequences come from a donor aged 10-29 years with latent tuberculosis or without tuberculosis infection.

This chain links TRBV10-3 with TRBJ2-5, with TRBD2 as a possible D gene (5 bases). The CDR3 length is 12 residues. V was trimmed by 6 bases and J by 0 bases, leaving 5 bases between them. Germline CDR1 and CDR2: ENHRY and SYGVKD. The CDR3 protein is CAIRRDQETQYF. For the CDR3, the DNA is TGTGCCATCAGGAGGGACCAAGAGACCCAGTACTTC.

V usage is TRBV29-1 and J usage is TRBJ1-5; D is unclear. The CDR3 is 12 amino acids. The V gene's germline CDR1 is SQVTM and CDR2 ANQGSEA. The V and J ends lost 7 bases and 0 bases respectively, with 7 bases between them. The CDR3 sequence is CSAQYSNQPQHF. CDR3 nucleotides: TGCAGCGCCCAGTATAGCAATCAGCCCCAGCATTTT.

This clone is a singleton in its sample. The chain is built from TRBV19 and TRBJ1-1, with unresolved D. Trimming pared 0 bases from V and 4 bases from J, leaving 15 bases between. This CDR3 is 16 amino acids long. Germline-derived CDR1 and CDR2 are LNHDA and SQIVND (reference sequence). CDR3 sequence reads: CASSIDSRRIRTEAFF. The CDR3 bases are TGTGCCAGTAGTATAGATTCGCGGCGGATTCGCACTGAAGCTTTCTTT. The whole variable domain, filled in from reference TRBV19 and TRBJ1-1, reads DGGITQSPKYLFRKEGQNVTLSCEQNLNHDAMYWYRQDPGQGLRLIYYSQIVNDFQKGDIAEGYSVSREKKESFPLTVTSAQKNPTAFYLCASSIDSRRIRTEAFFGQGTRLTVV.

The chain combines TRBV5-4 with TRBJ1-2; TRBD1 is a possible D gene (5 bases). The V gene's germline CDR1 is SGHNT and CDR2 YYREEE (reference sequence). V was clipped by 1 base and J by 3 bases, with 10 bases between them. This CDR3 is built from 14 residues. The CDR3 is CASSLSGADYGYTF. The CDR3 DNA follows: TGTGCCAGCAGCTTGAGTGGGGCGGACTATGGCTACACCTTC.

The chain carries TRBV28 and TRBJ1-2; D gene ambiguous. Deletions cut 5 bases from V and 0 bases from J, with 7 bases between. Germline V gene sequence: CDR1 MDHEN, CDR2 SYDVKM. This CDR3 has 13 amino acids. For the CDR3, the DNA is TGTGCCAGCAGTGGTGGAGCTAACTATGGCTACACCTTC. Residues: CASSGGANYGYTF.

The DNA of the CDR3 is TGTGCCTGGAGTGTAGGACAGGGGAGGCCAGAGACCCAGTACTTC. Its protein product is CAWSVGQGRPETQYF. The genes are TRBV30 and TRBJ2-5, with 9 bases fitting TRBD1. The CDR3 spans 15 residues. The junction had 6 bases not matched to a gene; V was cut back by 0 bases and J by 4 bases. CDR1 is GTSNPN, CDR2 SVGIG, per germline (reference sequence).

This chain joins TRBV2 and TRBJ2-2; 7 bases align to TRBD1. This CDR3 is 12 amino acids long. CDR1 is SNHLY, CDR2 FYNNEI, per germline. Losses at the gene ends were 6 bases for V and 6 bases for J; bases not matched to a gene: 1. The CDR3: CASRQGPGELFF. The CDR3 nucleotides are TGTGCCAGCAGACAGGGGCCCGGGGAGCTGTTTTTT.